The 5 T cell receptor beta chains below come from one sample, sequenced in a study of T cells in narcolepsy (dated by TCRdb to 2016 to 2019). The library relied on the immunoSEQ multiplex PCR assay. This is the immuneACCESS table as TCRdb keeps it, with only in-frame sequences that have V and J called. A part of the clones is gone; compared with another copy, unresolved V genes explain less than half, and the rest is unexplained. In all, the sample holds approximately 35,000 clones, and approximately 80% of those were seen once. The leading ten clones occupy roughly 2.1% of the sample. Input material: memory (CD45RA-) CD4+ T cells from blood. According to the study, the label for this sample's cell subset or site signals: memory T cells sorted ex vivo from peripheral blood. Receptor source: a human donor in good health.

In its sample, this clone was seen once. The V call is TRBV30, the J call TRBJ1-2; D is undetermined. CDR3 length: 10 residues. The germline CDR1 and CDR2 sequences are GTSNPN and SVGIG (reference sequence). The V and J ends lost 6 bases and 1 base respectively, with 3 bases between them. CDR3 in DNA: TGTGCCTGCAGTAACTATGGCTACACCTTC. Its translation is CACSNYGYTF.

The sample holds one count of this clone. The chain carries TRBV19 and TRBJ2-5, with D unresolved. CDR1 and CDR2 from the germline V gene are LNHDA and SQIVND (reference sequence). Trimming removed 1 base from V and 5 bases from J, with 11 bases in between. The CDR3 runs 14 residues. The CDR3 region has the DNA TGTGCCAGTAGTATAGCAACAACGGCGGAGACCCAGTACTTC. This gives the protein CASSIATTAETQYF.

This clone has a single count. The chain joins TRBV19 to TRBJ1-1; D is uncertain. Trimming removed 1 base at V and 9 bases at J, with 21 bases between. The CDR3 length is 16 residues. Germline V gives CDR1 LNHDA, CDR2 SQIVND (reference sequence). This CDR3 is CASSIGYDGRRAQAFF. The CDR3 nucleotides are TGTGCCAGTAGTATAGGATATGACGGACGTCGGGCGCAAGCTTTCTTT.

The genes are TRBV7-6 and TRBJ1-1; maybe TRBD1 (6 bases). The CDR3 covers 15 residues. V lost 5 bases and J lost 0, with 13 bases in between. Per germline, CDR1 SGHVS and CDR2 FNYEAQ. The CDR3 loop is CASSHGRGMNTEAFF. CDR3 coding DNA: TGTGCCAGCAGCCATGGCAGGGGAATGAACACTGAAGCTTTCTTT.

V is TRBV5-1 and J is TRBJ2-5; no definite D call. Germline CDR1 SGHRS, CDR2 YFSETQ. V was pared by 4 bases and J by 2 bases, with 6 bases between. This CDR3 comprises 12 residues. The CDR3 DNA is TGCGCCAGCAGCCGGATACAAGAGACCCAGTACTTC. It is translated as CASSRIQETQYF.